This T cell receptor (beta chain) originates from a study of response to subunit inactivated influenza vaccine. TCRdb fed the RT-PCR reads into MiXCR, producing one record per CDR3 protein. This table holds 500,000 to 600,000 distinct CDR3 sequences, approximately 10% found once. In this sample, this clonotype turned up many times. CDR3 length: 13 amino acids. CDR1 and CDR2 from the germline V gene are SQVTM and ANQGSEA. V was shortened by 2 bases and J by 3 bases, with 7 bases between the two germline ends. This sample also belongs to another study, concerning T cells expressing NK-cell markers. As that study records: 5'RACE template switching built TCR beta cDNA with unique molecular identifiers.

V usage is TRBV29-1 and J usage is TRBJ2-2; D remains ambiguous. The TCR was taken from a man over 45 who received an inactivated influenza vaccine. Material: PBMCs from blood, obtained on the day of vaccination. CDR3 residues: CSVEIAYTGELFF. CDR3 nucleotide sequence: TGCAGCGTTGAAATCGCCTACACCGGGGAGCTGTTTTTT.